This record concerns one T cell receptor beta chain sequence. Its target is unknown. Clones were sequenced by immunoSEQ multiplex PCR, and TCRdb holds only the in-frame ones, with some missing. The data show 200,000 to 250,000 clones, around nine tenths seen once. This sample is drawn from a study of cytomegalovirus exposure and HLA in healthy donors. The germline gives CDR1 SGHVS, CDR2 FQNEAQ. The CDR3 runs to 15 residues. V was clipped by 3 bases and J by 2 bases, with 14 bases between them. General study findings and limits: A later analysis found first-cohort TCR clusters tended to co-occur in the 120 validation repertoires.

The sample consisted of PBMCs. The V call is TRBV7-8, the J call TRBJ2-7, with D possibly matching TRBD2 (6 bases). The clonotype originates from a woman between 18 and 30 years old in good health and CMV-seronegative. This CDR3 is CASSLGPGAAYEQYF. DNA for the CDR3: TGTGCCAGCAGCTTGGGCCCGGGAGCCGCCTACGAGCAGTACTTC.